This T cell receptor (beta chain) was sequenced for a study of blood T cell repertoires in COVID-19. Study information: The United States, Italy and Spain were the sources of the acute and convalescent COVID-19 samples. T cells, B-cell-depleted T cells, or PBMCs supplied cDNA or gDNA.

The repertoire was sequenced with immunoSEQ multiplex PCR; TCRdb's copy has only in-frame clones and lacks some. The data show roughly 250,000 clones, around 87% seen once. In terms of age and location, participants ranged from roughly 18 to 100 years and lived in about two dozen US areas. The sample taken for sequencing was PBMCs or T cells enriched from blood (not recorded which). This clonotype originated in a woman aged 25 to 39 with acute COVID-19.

The CDR3 DNA follows: TGTGCCAGCAGTGAAGCTGGGAGGTCCTACAATGAGCAGTTCTTC. This sequence encodes CASSEAGRSYNEQFF. The chain is built from TRBV2 and TRBJ2-1; possible D gene TRBD2, 6 bases. Trimming removed 0 bases from V and 1 base from J, with 7 bases in between. The germline CDR1 and CDR2 sequences are SNHLY and FYNNEI. This CDR3 has 15 amino acids.